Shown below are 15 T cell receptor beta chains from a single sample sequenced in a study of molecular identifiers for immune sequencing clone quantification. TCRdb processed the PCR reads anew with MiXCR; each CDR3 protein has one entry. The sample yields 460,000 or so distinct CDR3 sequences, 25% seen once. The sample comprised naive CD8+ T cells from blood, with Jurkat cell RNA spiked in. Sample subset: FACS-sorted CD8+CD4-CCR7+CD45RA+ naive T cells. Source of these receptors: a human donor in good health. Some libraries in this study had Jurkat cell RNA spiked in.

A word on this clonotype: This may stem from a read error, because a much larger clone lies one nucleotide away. The CDR3 reads CASSPGGRLEETQYF. The CDR3 nucleotides are TGCGCCAGCAGTCCAGGGGGGCGCCTCGAGGAGACCCAGTACTTC. V usage is TRBV23-1 and J usage is TRBJ2-5; D is possibly TRBD1 (7 bases). TRBV23-1 is an ORF for which the function is uncertain. The CDR3 contains 15 residues. Trimming left V 4 bases short and J 5 bases short, with 17 bases between.

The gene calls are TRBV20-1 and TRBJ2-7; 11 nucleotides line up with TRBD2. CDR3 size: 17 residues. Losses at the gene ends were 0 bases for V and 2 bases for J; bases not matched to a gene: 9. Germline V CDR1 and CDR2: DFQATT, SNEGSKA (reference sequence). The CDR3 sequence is CSARDQLLGLAAYEQYF. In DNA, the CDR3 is TGCAGTGCTAGAGATCAATTGCTGGGACTAGCGGCCTACGAGCAGTACTTC.

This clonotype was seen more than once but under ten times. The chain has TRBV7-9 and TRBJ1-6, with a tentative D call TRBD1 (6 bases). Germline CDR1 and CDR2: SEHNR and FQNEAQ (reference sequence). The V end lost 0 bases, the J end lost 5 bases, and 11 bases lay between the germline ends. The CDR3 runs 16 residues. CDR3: CASSLAAQGDNSPLHF. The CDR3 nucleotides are TGTGCCAGCAGCTTAGCGGCACAGGGTGATAATTCACCCCTCCACTTT. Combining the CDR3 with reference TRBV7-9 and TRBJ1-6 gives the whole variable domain DTGVSQNPRHKITKRGQNVTFRCDPISEHNRLYWYRQTLGQGPEFLTYFQNEAQLEKSRLLSDRFSAERPKGSFSTLEIQRTEQGDSAMYLCASSLAAQGDNSPLHFGNGTRLTVT.

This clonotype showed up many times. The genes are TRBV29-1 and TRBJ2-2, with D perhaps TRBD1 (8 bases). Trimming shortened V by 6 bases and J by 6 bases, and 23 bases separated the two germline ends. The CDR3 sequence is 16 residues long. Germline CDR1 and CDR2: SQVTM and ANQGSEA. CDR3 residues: CSVLSPTGGVAGELFF. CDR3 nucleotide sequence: TGCAGCGTCCTTAGCCCCACAGGGGGGGTGGCCGGGGAGCTGTTTTTT.

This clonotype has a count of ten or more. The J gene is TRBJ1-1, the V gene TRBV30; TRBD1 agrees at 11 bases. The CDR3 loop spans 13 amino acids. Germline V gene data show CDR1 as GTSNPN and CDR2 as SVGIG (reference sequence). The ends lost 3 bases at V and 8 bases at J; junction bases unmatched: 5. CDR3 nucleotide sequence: TGTGCCTGGAGACGGACAGGGGGCGCGGAAGCTTTCTTT. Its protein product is CAWRRTGGAEAFF.

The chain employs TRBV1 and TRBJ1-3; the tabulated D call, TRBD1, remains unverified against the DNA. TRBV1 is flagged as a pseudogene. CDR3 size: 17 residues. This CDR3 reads CTSSQDPFGQGCNTICF. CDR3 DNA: TGCACCAGCAGCCAAGATCCTTTTGGACAGGGTTGTAACACCATATGTTTT.

The DNA of the CDR3 is TGCGCCAGCAGCCAAGAAGGCCCCTCTAGTTTCGAAGGTGAGCAGTTCTTC. Translated: CASSQEGPSSFEGEQFF. The chain uses TRBV4-3 and TRBJ2-1, with unresolved D. Trimming left V 0 bases short and J 9 bases short, with 21 bases between. The V gene's germline CDR1 is LGHNA and CDR2 YSLEER. This CDR3 region has 17 residues.

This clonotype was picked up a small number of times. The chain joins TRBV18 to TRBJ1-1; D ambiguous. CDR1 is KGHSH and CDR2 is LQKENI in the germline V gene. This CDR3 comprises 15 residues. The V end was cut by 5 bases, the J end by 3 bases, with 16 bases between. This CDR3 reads CASSSYGVTDTEAFF. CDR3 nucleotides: TGTGCCAGCTCATCTTATGGGGTAACGGACACTGAAGCTTTCTTT.

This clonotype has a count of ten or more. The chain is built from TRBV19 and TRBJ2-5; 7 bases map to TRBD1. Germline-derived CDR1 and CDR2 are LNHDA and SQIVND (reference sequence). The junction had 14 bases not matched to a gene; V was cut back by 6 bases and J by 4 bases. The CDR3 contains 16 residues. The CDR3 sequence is CASSPPSVGTAETQYF. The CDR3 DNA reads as TGTGCCAGTAGCCCCCCAAGCGTGGGGACAGCAGAGACCCAGTACTTC.

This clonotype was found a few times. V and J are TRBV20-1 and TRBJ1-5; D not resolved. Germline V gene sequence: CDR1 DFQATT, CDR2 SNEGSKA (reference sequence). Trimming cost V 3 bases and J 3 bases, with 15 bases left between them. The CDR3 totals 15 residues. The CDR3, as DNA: TGCAGTGCTAGGTCCCTCGAGAGGATCAATCAGCCCCAGCATTTT. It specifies CSARSLERINQPQHF.

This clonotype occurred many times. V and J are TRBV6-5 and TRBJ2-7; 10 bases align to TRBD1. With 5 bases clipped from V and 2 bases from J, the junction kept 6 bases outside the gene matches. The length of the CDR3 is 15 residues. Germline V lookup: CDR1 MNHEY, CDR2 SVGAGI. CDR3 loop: CASSPSGTGAYEQYF. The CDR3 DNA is TGTGCCAGCAGTCCATCCGGGACAGGGGCCTACGAGCAGTACTTC.

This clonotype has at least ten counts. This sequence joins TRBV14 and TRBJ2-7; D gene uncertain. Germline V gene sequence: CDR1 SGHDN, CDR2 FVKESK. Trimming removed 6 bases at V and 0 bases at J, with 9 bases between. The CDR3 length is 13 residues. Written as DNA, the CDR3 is TGTGCCAGCAGACCCGACGGCTCCTACGAGCAGTACTTC. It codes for CASRPDGSYEQYF.

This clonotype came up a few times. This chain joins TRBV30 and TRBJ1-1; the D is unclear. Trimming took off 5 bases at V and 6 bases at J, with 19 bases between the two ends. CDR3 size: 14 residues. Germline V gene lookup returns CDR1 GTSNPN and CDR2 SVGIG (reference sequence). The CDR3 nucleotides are TGTGCCTGGGAAAGCTGGGAGGGAGGTGCTGAAGCTTTCTTT. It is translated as CAWESWEGGAEAFF.

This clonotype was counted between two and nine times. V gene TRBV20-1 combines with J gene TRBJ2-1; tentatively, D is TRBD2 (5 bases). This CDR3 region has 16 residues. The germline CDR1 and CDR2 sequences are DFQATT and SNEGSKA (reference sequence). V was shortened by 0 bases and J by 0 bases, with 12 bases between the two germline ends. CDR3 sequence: CSARDVERSSYNEQFF. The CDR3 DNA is TGCAGTGCTAGAGATGTAGAGCGGAGCTCCTACAATGAGCAGTTCTTC.

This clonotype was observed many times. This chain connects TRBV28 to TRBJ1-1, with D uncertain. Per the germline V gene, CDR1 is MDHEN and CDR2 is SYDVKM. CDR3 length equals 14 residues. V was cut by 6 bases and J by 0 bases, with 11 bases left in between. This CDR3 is CASRLETLNTEAFF. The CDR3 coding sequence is TGTGCCAGCAGGTTAGAGACCTTGAACACTGAAGCTTTCTTT. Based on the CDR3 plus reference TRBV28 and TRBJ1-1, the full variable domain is DVKVTQSSRYLVKRTGEKVFLECVQDMDHENMFWYRQDPGLGLRLIYFSYDVKMKEKGDIPEGYSVSREKKERFSLILESASTNQTSMYLCASRLETLNTEAFFGQGTRLTVV.